A single sample is the source of the 10 T cell receptor beta chains below, sequenced in a study of shared clonotypes between healthy human individuals. TCRdb's copy holds only in-frame clones and misses some; the assay was immunoSEQ multiplex PCR. The table has over 1.4 million clones, roughly 97% seen once. What was sequenced was naive CD4+ T cells sorted from blood. Subset indicated: CD45RA+ positively selected. The source is a young man in good health.

The V and J genes are TRBV5-1 and TRBJ1-5; D is undetermined. Trimming cost V 0 bases and J 2 bases, with 9 bases left between them. The germline V gene encodes CDR1 SGHRS and CDR2 YFSETQ. This CDR3 region has 15 residues. Here the CDR3 DNA reads TGCGCCAGCAGCTTGGACACCGGTGGCAATCAGCCCCAGCATTTT. This sequence encodes CASSLDTGGNQPQHF.

The chain combines TRBV25-1 with TRBJ2-5; 7 nucleotides agree with TRBD2. With V trimmed by 6 bases and J by 5 bases, 12 bases remained unmatched. Germline V gene sequence: CDR1 MGHDK, CDR2 SYGVNS. This CDR3 region has 15 residues. CDR3 nucleotide sequence: TGTGCCAGCAGAGAGCGGGAAGGGAGGGCGGAGACCCAGTACTTC. Amino acids: CASREREGRAETQYF.

This clone was recorded once. The chain has TRBV6-1 and TRBJ1-5, with D possibly matching TRBD1 (6 bases). This CDR3 region has 14 residues. Germline V CDR1 and CDR2: MNHNS, SASEGT. The germline V and J ends were trimmed by 6 bases and 2 bases, with 11 bases remaining between them. CDR3 nucleotide sequence: TGTGCCAGCAGCACTCGACAGGGCAATCAGCCCCAGCATTTT. Its translation: CASSTRQGNQPQHF.

The V call is TRBV5-1, the J call TRBJ1-5; TRBD1 aligns across 8 bases. CDR1 SGHRS and CDR2 YFSETQ come from the germline V gene. V gave up 4 bases and J gave up 5 bases; unmatched junction bases: 2. The CDR3 runs to 13 residues. The CDR3 DNA sequence: TGCGCCAGCAGCACGACAGGGGATCAGCCCCAGCATTTT. This translates into CASSTTGDQPQHF.

This clone occurred once. The CDR3 reads CASNRGQRAFQPQHF. In DNA, the CDR3 is TGTGCCAGTAATCGGGGACAACGGGCTTTTCAGCCCCAGCATTTT. The chain couples TRBV19 to TRBJ1-5; D perhaps matches TRBD1 (6 bases). V was trimmed by 7 bases and J by 6 bases, leaving 19 bases between them. The CDR3 covers 15 residues. Germline assignment: CDR1 LNHDA and CDR2 SQIVND (reference sequence).

V and J are TRBV6-9 and TRBJ2-1; the match to TRBD2 covers 14 bases. V was pared by 4 bases and J by 10 bases, with 0 bases of the junction left unmatched. The germline CDR1 and CDR2 sequences are MNHGY and SVAAGI. The CDR3 consists of 13 residues. For the CDR3, the DNA is TGTGCCAGCAGTTGGACTAGCGGGAGGGAGCAGTTCTTC. Amino acids: CASSWTSGREQFF.

This chain uses TRBV6-1 with TRBJ2-2; 8 bases are a match to TRBD1. CDR3 size: 15 residues. The V segment lost 4 bases and the J segment 5 bases; nucleotides outside the gene matches: 6. Looked up from germline, CDR1 is MNHNS and CDR2 is SASEGT. DNA of the CDR3: TGTGCCAGCAGTGTTGGCAGGGGGCGGACCGGGGAGCTGTTTTTT. The encoded protein is CASSVGRGRTGELFF.

This clone was recorded only once. The same CDR3 can be traced to other DNA sequences in this sample. The V gene is TRBV7-2, the J gene TRBJ2-5; 7 nucleotides line up with TRBD2. V was pared by 1 base and J by 2 bases, with 1 base of the junction left unmatched. The V gene's germline CDR1 is SGHTA and CDR2 FQGNSA. This CDR3 contains 14 residues. The CDR3 loop reads CASSLGGSQETQYF. The CDR3 DNA reads as TGTGCCAGCAGCTTAGGCGGGAGTCAAGAGACCCAGTACTTC.

This chain uses TRBV29-1 with TRBJ2-2, with 8 bases aligning to TRBD2. CDR1 is SQVTM, CDR2 ANQGSEA, per germline. This CDR3 is built from 15 residues. Trimming removed 7 bases from V and 5 bases from J; junction bases left unmatched: 12. The CDR3 sequence: CSARGVAGQTGELFF. CDR3 sequence (DNA): TGCAGCGCGCGGGGGGTGGCAGGGCAGACCGGGGAGCTGTTTTTT.

The rearrangement joins TRBV27 to TRBJ2-5; D unclear. In germline, CDR1 is MNHEY, CDR2 SMNVEV (reference sequence). The CDR3 contains 14 residues. Trimming shortened V by 5 bases and J by 5 bases, and 15 bases separated the two germline ends. This CDR3 is CASSPTWVGETQYF. CDR3 nucleotide sequence: TGTGCCAGCAGTCCCACATGGGTTGGCGAGACCCAGTACTTC.